This T cell receptor beta chain comes out of a study of a mutant IDH1 vaccine in newly diagnosed glioma. Study-level background: Patients got their first vaccination 4-6 weeks after radiotherapy alone, or with temozolomide cycles.

Time point specified: week 11, during vaccination. Every vaccination contained 300 ug of the mutant IDH1 20-mer peptide and was paired with topical imiquimod. Donors had new WHO grade 3 or 4 IDH1-mutant, ATRX-lost astrocytomas. This clone has more than one count but fewer than ten. The antigen is not known. This table comes from immunoSEQ multiplex PCR, and its TCRdb copy is limited to in-frame clones, with some not included. There are tens of thousands of clones in the sample; around 80% occur only once, and roughly 5.7% lies in the top ten. Sequenced material: PBMCs, taken from a glioma patient whose treatment included an IDH1 peptide vaccine. The receptor comes from a man over 45 with glioma.

This CDR3 reads CASSPQGASPLHF. CDR3 DNA sequence: TGCGCCAGCAGTCCACAGGGGGCATCACCCCTCCACTTT. The chain has TRBV5-1 and TRBJ1-6, with 9 nucleotides matching TRBD1. With V trimmed by 5 bases and J by 10 bases, 4 bases remained unmatched. The germline CDR1 and CDR2 sequences are SGHRS and YFSETQ. This CDR3 is built from 13 residues.